The 21 T cell receptor beta chains in this list originate from one sample, sequenced in a study of T cell responses to AZD1222 COVID-19 vaccine. TCRdb's copy holds only in-frame clones and misses some; the assay was immunoSEQ multiplex PCR. The sample contains about 100,000 clones, approximately 88% of which appear only once. Sequenced here: peripheral blood, sampled on day 0 of AZD1222 vaccination. Receptors were obtained from an adult in good health.

This clone showed up just once. This rearrangement joins TRBV11-3 to TRBJ2-1; D not resolved. There are 13 residues in the CDR3. The V end was cut by 0 bases, the J end by 7 bases, with 7 bases between. Germline loops: CDR1 SGHNT, CDR2 YENEEA. The DNA for the CDR3 is TGTGCCAGCAGCTTAGATATACAAAATGAGCAGTTCTTC. This sequence encodes CASSLDIQNEQFF.

This clone showed up just a few times. The genes are TRBV6-4 and TRBJ2-1; 13 bases align to TRBD2. The CDR3 sequence is 15 residues long. V lost 2 bases, J lost 5 bases, and 0 bases stayed unmatched. Germline loops: CDR1 MRHNA, CDR2 SNTAGT. CDR3: CASSDGTSGNNEQFF. The CDR3 DNA follows: TGTGCCAGCAGTGACGGGACTAGCGGGAACAATGAGCAGTTCTTC.

Only one count was recorded for this clone. The V gene is TRBV4-1, the J gene TRBJ2-7; D is possibly TRBD1 or TRBD2 (6 bases each). The germline gives CDR1 MGHRA, CDR2 YSYEKL. CDR3 length: 17 residues. Trimming removed 1 base at V and 4 bases at J, with 20 bases between. CDR3 sequence (DNA): TGCGCCAGCAGCCAAGGAGGGGGAAGGACCGGAGGGTACGAGCAGTACTTC. It specifies CASSQGGGRTGGYEQYF.

The chain couples TRBV27 to TRBJ2-1; perhaps TRBD2 as D (6 bases). V shed 5 bases and J shed 4 bases, with 12 bases lying between them. CDR1 and CDR2 from the germline V gene are MNHEY and SMNVEV (reference sequence). This CDR3 region has 14 residues. The CDR3 is CASSPRDLYNEQFF. CDR3 in DNA: TGTGCCAGCAGTCCCCGGGACTTATACAATGAGCAGTTCTTC.

This sequence joins TRBV6-5 and TRBJ1-2; D possibly corresponds to TRBD1 (6 bases). The CDR3 contains 14 residues. Looked up from germline, CDR1 is MNHEY and CDR2 is SVGAGI. V was pared by 6 bases and J by 7 bases, with 18 bases between. The CDR3 loop is CASRYQGRSSGYTF. DNA of the CDR3: TGTGCCAGCAGATACCAGGGGAGGTCTTCTGGCTACACCTTC.

The gene calls are TRBV28 and TRBJ1-5; 8 bases fit TRBD1. The V gene's germline CDR1 is MDHEN and CDR2 SYDVKM. This CDR3 has 15 amino acids. Trimming took 8 bases from V and 4 from J; bases not matched to a gene: 10. The CDR3 DNA sequence: TGTGCCAGCCTCGCCCGGGGACAGGCGAATCAGCCCCAGCATTTT. Translation: CASLARGQANQPQHF. The full variable domain, rest sourced from reference TRBV28 and TRBJ1-5, is DVKVTQSSRYLVKRTGEKVFLECVQDMDHENMFWYRQDPGLGLRLIYFSYDVKMKEKGDIPEGYSVSREKKERFSLILESASTNQTSMYLCASLARGQANQPQHFGDGTRLSIL.

In DNA, the CDR3 is TGCGCCAGCAGCCAAGATCTTGGCAGGCAAACCCAGAACACCGGGGAGCTGTTTTTT. Residues: CASSQDLGRQTQNTGELFF. The rearrangement joins TRBV4-3 to TRBJ2-2; D unresolved. Germline V gene data show CDR1 as LGHNA and CDR2 as YSLEER. This CDR3 has 19 amino acids. V was pared by 0 bases and J by 1 base, with 18 bases between.

J is TRBJ2-7 and V is TRBV19; TRBD2 aligns across 8 bases. The CDR3 is 15 residues long. Unmatched junction bases numbered 13, after V lost 7 bases and J lost 5 bases. Germline V lookup: CDR1 LNHDA, CDR2 SQIVND (reference sequence). The DNA of the CDR3 is TGTGCCAGTACCCCGAGGACTAGCATGATGCACGAGCAGTACTTC. It codes for CASTPRTSMMHEQYF.

The J gene is TRBJ1-4, the V gene TRBV30, with TRBD1 as a possible D gene (5 bases). V shed 0 bases and J shed 7 bases, with 12 bases lying between them. Germline V CDR1 and CDR2: GTSNPN, SVGIG (reference sequence). The CDR3 is 14 residues long. Here the CDR3 DNA reads TGTGCCTGGAGTGTTGTGAGGGGTAGTGAAAAACTGTTTTTT. It encodes CAWSVVRGSEKLFF.

V is TRBV18 and J is TRBJ2-4, with D perhaps TRBD2 (7 bases). V was shortened by 3 bases and J by 0 bases, with 15 bases between the two germline ends. Germline values: CDR1 KGHSH, CDR2 LQKENI. The CDR3 has 17 residues. In DNA form, the CDR3 reads TGTGCCAGCTCACCCTTTGACGGGGGGCTAGCCAAAAACATTCAGTACTTC. As protein: CASSPFDGGLAKNIQYF. The full variable domain, rest sourced from reference TRBV18 and TRBJ2-4, is NAGVMQNPRHLVRRRGQEARLRCSPMKGHSHVYWYRQLPEEGLKFMVYLQKENIIDESGMPKERFSAEFPKEGPSILRIQQVVRGDSAAYFCASSPFDGGLAKNIQYFGAGTRLSVL.

The CDR3 here is CASSEALTNEQFF. CDR3 nucleotides: TGTGCCAGCAGCGAAGCCCTGACCAATGAGCAGTTCTTC. This chain uses TRBV7-9 with TRBJ2-1, with unresolved D. The V gene lost 5 bases and the J gene lost 6 bases, with 11 bases spanning the gap. This CDR3 comprises 13 residues. Looked up from germline, CDR1 is SEHNR and CDR2 is FQNEAQ (reference sequence).

The chain employs TRBV11-3 and TRBJ2-1, with 10 bases fitting TRBD2. The V and J ends lost 2 bases and 12 bases, in that order; junction bases with no gene match: 19. Germline CDR1 and CDR2: SGHNT and YENEEA. The length of the CDR3 is 18 residues. CDR3 sequence reads: CASSLTWGGEREGDLQFF. DNA for the CDR3: TGTGCCAGCAGCTTAACTTGGGGAGGAGAGCGGGAGGGCGATTTGCAGTTCTTC.

The rearrangement links TRBV28 to TRBJ2-7, with TRBD1 matching over 10 bases. J gave up 3 bases and V 5 bases, and 10 bases lay outside the gene matches. Germline values: CDR1 MDHEN, CDR2 SYDVKM. CDR3 length: 16 amino acids. The CDR3 reads CASSIQVGTGVYEQYF. CDR3 nucleotide sequence: TGTGCCAGCAGTATTCAGGTCGGGACAGGGGTCTACGAGCAGTACTTC.

The rearrangement links TRBV23-1 to TRBJ2-7; 13 bases are shared with TRBD2. TRBV23-1 is an ORF; its function is uncertain. This CDR3 spans 16 amino acids. After removal of 3 bases from V and 5 bases from J, the junction contained 7 bases not matched to a gene. This CDR3 reads CASSHRRGLAGNEQYF. CDR3 sequence (DNA): TGCGCCAGCAGTCACAGGAGGGGACTAGCGGGAAACGAGCAGTACTTC.

This chain uses TRBV28 with TRBJ1-1; 9 bases are a match to TRBD1. Germline loops: CDR1 MDHEN, CDR2 SYDVKM. This CDR3 has 14 residues. V trimming: 3 bases; J trimming: 6 bases; junction bases outside the gene matches: 5. The chain's CDR3 is CASSLGDRVSEAFF. CDR3 nucleotide sequence: TGTGCCAGCAGTTTGGGGGACAGGGTCTCTGAAGCTTTCTTT.

The chain combines TRBV19 with TRBJ2-3; unclear D gene. The CDR3 has 11 amino acids. V was cut by 7 bases and J by 5 bases, with 7 bases left in between. The germline gives CDR1 LNHDA, CDR2 SQIVND (reference sequence). DNA of the CDR3: TGTGCCAGTACAGAAAGAGATACGCAGTATTTT. It yields the protein CASTERDTQYF.

The chain has TRBV7-2 and TRBJ2-3; 7 positions match TRBD2. The V and J ends lost 5 bases and 3 bases, in that order; junction bases with no gene match: 8. The CDR3 extends over 15 amino acids. The germline V gene has CDR1 SGHTA and CDR2 FQGNSA. In DNA form, the CDR3 reads TGTGCCAGCAGCACGTTGGGGGGGGTAACAGATACGCAGTATTTT. It encodes CASSTLGGVTDTQYF.

J is TRBJ2-2 and V is TRBV5-1; 10 bases fit TRBD1. V trimming: 4 bases; J trimming: 5 bases; junction bases outside the gene matches: 8. This CDR3 comprises 16 residues. From germline, CDR1 is SGHRS and CDR2 YFSETQ. Here the CDR3 reads CASSPRQGAGTGELFF. DNA of the CDR3: TGCGCCAGCAGCCCGCGACAGGGGGCCGGGACCGGGGAGCTGTTTTTT.

This clone has just a few counts. V and J are TRBV5-1 and TRBJ2-7; TRBD2 matches at 7 bases. This CDR3 is 17 amino acids long. Germline values: CDR1 SGHRS, CDR2 YFSETQ. The V and J ends lost 2 bases and 3 bases, in that order; junction bases with no gene match: 14. The CDR3 sequence: CASSLPPSSGFYYEQYF. The CDR3 DNA sequence: TGCGCCAGCAGCTTACCCCCGTCTAGCGGTTTTTACTACGAGCAGTACTTC. Filled out from reference TRBV5-1 and TRBJ2-7, the complete variable domain reads KAGVTQTPRYLIKTRGQQVTLSCSPISGHRSVSWYQQTPGQGLQFLFEYFSETQRNKGNFPGRFSGRQFSNSRSEMNVSTLELGDSALYLCASSLPPSSGFYYEQYFGPGTRLTVT.

The rearrangement joins TRBV30 to TRBJ2-7, with 8 nucleotides matching TRBD1. V shed 4 bases, J shed 0 bases, and the junction held 11 bases outside the gene matches. This CDR3 contains 16 residues. Per the germline V gene, CDR1 is GTSNPN and CDR2 is SVGIG (reference sequence). The CDR3 DNA sequence: TGTGCCTGGACACCCCGGGACAGGCCCGACTCCTACGAGCAGTACTTC. Its translation is CAWTPRDRPDSYEQYF.

The chain employs TRBV7-9 and TRBJ1-2, with D perhaps TRBD1 (5 bases). The germline V gene has CDR1 SEHNR and CDR2 FQNEAQ (reference sequence). This CDR3 has 15 amino acids. Trimming cost V 11 bases and J 0 bases, with 19 bases left between them. The CDR3 nucleotides read TGTGCCGTCACTTGGGCGCAGGGTCCTAACTATGGCTACACCTTC. Translation: CAVTWAQGPNYGYTF.